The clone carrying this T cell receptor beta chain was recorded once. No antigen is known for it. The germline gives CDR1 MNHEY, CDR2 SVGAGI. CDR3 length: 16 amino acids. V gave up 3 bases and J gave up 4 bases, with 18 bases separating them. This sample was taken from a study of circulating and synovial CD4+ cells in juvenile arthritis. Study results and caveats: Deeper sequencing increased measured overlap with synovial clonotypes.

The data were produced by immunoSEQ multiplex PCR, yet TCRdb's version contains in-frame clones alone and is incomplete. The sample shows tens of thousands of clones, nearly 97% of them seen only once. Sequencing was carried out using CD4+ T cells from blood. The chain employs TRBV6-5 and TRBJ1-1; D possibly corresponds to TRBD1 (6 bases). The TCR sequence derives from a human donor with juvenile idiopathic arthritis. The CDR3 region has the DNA TGTGCCAGCAGTTATAGACCCCAGGGGTCCGGCACTGAAGCTTTCTTT. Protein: CASSYRPQGSGTEAFF.